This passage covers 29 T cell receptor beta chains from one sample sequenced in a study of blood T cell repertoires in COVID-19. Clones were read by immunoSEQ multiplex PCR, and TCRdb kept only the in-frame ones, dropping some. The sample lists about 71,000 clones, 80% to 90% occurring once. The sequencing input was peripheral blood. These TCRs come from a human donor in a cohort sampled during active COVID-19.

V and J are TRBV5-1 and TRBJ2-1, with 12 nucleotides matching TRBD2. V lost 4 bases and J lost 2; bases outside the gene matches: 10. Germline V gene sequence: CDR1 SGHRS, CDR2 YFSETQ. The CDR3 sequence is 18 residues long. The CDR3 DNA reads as TGCGCCAGCAGCCCGGGGTTCCGGACTAGCGGGGCCTACAATGAGCAGTTCTTC. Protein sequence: CASSPGFRTSGAYNEQFF.

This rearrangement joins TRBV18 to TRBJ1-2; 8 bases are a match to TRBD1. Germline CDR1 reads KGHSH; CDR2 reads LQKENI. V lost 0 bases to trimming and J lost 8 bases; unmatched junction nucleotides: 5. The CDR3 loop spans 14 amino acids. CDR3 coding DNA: TGTGCCAGCTCACCACCGCGACAGGGGAGCGGCTACACCTTC. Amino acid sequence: CASSPPRQGSGYTF.

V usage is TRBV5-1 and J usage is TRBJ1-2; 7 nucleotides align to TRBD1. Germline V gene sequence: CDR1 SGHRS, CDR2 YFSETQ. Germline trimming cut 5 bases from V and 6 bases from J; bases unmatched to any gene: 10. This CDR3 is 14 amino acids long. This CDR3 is CASRGGQQGDGYTF. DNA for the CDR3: TGCGCCAGCAGAGGCGGCCAGCAGGGGGATGGCTACACCTTC. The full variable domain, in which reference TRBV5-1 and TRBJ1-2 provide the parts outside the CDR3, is KAGVTQTPRYLIKTRGQQVTLSCSPISGHRSVSWYQQTPGQGLQFLFEYFSETQRNKGNFPGRFSGRQFSNSRSEMNVSTLELGDSALYLCASRGGQQGDGYTFGSGTRLTVV.

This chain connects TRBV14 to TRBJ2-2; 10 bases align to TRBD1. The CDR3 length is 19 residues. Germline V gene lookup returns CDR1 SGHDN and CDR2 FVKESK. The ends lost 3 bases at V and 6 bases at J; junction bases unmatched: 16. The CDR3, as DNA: TGTGCCAGCAGCCAGGATATTATTCGGACAGGGGGGACCCCCGGGGAGCTGTTTTTT. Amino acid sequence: CASSQDIIRTGGTPGELFF. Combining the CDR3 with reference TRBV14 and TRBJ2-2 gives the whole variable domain EAGVTQFPSHSVIEKGQTVTLRCDPISGHDNLYWYRRVMGKEIKFLLHFVKESKQDESGMPNNRFLAERTGGTYSTLKVQPAELEDSGVYFCASSQDIIRTGGTPGELFFGEGSRLTVL.

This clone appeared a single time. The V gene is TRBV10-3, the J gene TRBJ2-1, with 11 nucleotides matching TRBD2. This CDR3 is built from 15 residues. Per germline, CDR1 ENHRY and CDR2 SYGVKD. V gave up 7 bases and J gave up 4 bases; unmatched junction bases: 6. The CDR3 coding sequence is TGTGCCATCATGACTAGCGGGACGGTGTACAATGAGCAGTTCTTC. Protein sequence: CAIMTSGTVYNEQFF.

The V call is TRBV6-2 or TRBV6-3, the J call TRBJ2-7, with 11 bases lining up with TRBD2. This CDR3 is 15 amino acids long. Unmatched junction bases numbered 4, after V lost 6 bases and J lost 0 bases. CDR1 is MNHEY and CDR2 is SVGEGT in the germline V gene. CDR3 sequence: CASSPGLAASYEQYF. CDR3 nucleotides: TGTGCCAGCAGCCCGGGACTAGCGGCCTCCTACGAGCAGTACTTC.

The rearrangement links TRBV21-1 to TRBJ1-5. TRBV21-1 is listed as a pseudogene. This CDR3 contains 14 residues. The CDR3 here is CASSNWDSGQPQHF. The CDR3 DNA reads TGTGCCAGCAGCAATTGGGACTCAGGGCAGCCCCAGCATTTT.

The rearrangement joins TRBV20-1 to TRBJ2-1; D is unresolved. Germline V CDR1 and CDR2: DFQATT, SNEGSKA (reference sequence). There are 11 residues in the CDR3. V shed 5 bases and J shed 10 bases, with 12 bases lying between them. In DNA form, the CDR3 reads TGCAGTGCTCCTATAGCCGTGGAGCAGTTCTTC. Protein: CSAPIAVEQFF.

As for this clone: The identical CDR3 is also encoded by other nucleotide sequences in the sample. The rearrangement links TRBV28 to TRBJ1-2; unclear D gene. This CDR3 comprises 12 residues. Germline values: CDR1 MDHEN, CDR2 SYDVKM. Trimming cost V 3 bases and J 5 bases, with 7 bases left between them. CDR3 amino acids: CASSFRGYGYTF. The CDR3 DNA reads TGTGCCAGCAGTTTCCGAGGGTATGGCTACACCTTC.

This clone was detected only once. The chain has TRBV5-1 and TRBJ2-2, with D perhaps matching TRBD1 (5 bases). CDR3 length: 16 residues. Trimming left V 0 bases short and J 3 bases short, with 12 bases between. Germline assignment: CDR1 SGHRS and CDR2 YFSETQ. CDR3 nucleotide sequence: TGCGCCAGCAGCTTGGTGGGTGACAGATACACCGGGGAGCTGTTTTTT. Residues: CASSLVGDRYTGELFF.

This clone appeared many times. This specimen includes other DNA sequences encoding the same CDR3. The DNA for the CDR3 is TGTGCCAGCAGCGCCGGGACAGGGTCCAGTAAGGACACTGAAGCTTTCTTT. This sequence encodes CASSAGTGSSKDTEAFF. This chain links TRBV5-5 with TRBJ1-1; 9 bases match TRBD1. Germline V lookup: CDR1 SGHKS, CDR2 YYEKEE (reference sequence). The CDR3 covers 17 residues. The V and J ends lost 4 bases and 3 bases, in that order; junction bases with no gene match: 13.

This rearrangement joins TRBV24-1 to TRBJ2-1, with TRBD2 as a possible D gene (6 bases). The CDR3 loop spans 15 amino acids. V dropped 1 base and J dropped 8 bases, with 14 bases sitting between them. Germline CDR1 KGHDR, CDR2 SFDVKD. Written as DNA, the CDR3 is TGTGCCACCAGTGATTTCCGCCGGAGGGACGATGAGCAGTTCTTC. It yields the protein CATSDFRRRDDEQFF.

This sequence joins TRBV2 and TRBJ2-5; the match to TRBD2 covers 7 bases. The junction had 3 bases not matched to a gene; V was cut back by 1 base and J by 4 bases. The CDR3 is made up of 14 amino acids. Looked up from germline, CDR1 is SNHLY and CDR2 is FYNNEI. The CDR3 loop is CASSEVLASETQYF. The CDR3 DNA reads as TGTGCCAGCAGTGAAGTACTAGCGTCAGAGACCCAGTACTTC.

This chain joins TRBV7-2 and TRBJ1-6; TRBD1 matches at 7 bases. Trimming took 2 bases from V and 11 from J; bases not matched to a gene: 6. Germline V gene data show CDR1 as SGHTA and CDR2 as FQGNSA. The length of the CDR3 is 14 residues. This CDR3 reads CASSLPTGFPPLHF. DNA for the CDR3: TGTGCCAGCAGCTTACCGACAGGGTTTCCACCCCTCCACTTT.

The CDR3 spells CASSPTSASYSGANVLTF. CDR3 nucleotide sequence: TGTGCCAGCAGTCCAACTAGCGCCTCCTACTCTGGGGCCAACGTCCTGACTTTC. This chain joins TRBV27 and TRBJ2-6, with TRBD2 matching over 7 bases. CDR3 size: 18 residues. Germline V gives CDR1 MNHEY, CDR2 SMNVEV (reference sequence). J was trimmed by 0 bases and V by 5 bases; bases with no gene match: 10.

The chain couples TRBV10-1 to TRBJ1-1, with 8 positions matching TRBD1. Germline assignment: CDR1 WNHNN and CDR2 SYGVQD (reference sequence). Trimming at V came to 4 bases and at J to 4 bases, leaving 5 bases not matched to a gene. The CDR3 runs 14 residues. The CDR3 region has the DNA TGCGCCAGCAGTGTGGACAGGGTGATCACTGAAGCTTTCTTT. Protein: CASSVDRVITEAFF.

CDR3 nucleotides: TGTGCCAGCAGCCCACACCCGGACAAGAACACCGGGGAGCTGTTTTTT. As protein: CASSPHPDKNTGELFF. V and J are TRBV7-2 and TRBJ2-2, with D possibly matching TRBD1 (5 bases). With 5 bases removed from V and 1 base from J, the gap between germline ends came to 14 bases. Germline lookup yields CDR1 SGHTA and CDR2 FQGNSA. The CDR3 loop spans 16 amino acids.

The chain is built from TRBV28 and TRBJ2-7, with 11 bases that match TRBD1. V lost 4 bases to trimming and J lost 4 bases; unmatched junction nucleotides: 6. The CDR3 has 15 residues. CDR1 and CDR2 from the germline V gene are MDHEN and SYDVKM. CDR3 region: CASSSAGQGDYEQYF. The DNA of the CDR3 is TGTGCCAGCAGTTCAGCGGGACAGGGGGATTACGAGCAGTACTTC.

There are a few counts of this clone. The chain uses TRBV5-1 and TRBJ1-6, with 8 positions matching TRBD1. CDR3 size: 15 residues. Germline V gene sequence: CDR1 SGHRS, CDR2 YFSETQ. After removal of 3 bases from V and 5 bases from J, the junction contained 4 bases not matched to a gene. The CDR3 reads CASSSAGGNNSPLHF. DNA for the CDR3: TGCGCCAGCAGCTCAGCAGGGGGCAATAATTCACCCCTCCACTTT.

Here the CDR3 reads CASSFQAGGSETQYF. DNA for the CDR3: TGTGCCAGCAGTTTCCAAGCGGGGGGATCGGAGACCCAGTACTTC. The chain combines TRBV28 with TRBJ2-5; TRBD2 matches 9 bases. Losses at the gene ends were 3 bases for V and 5 bases for J; bases not matched to a gene: 7. This CDR3 has 15 residues. From germline, CDR1 is MDHEN and CDR2 SYDVKM. Full variable domain (missing parts from reference TRBV28 and TRBJ2-5): DVKVTQSSRYLVKRTGEKVFLECVQDMDHENMFWYRQDPGLGLRLIYFSYDVKMKEKGDIPEGYSVSREKKERFSLILESASTNQTSMYLCASSFQAGGSETQYFGPGTRLLVL.

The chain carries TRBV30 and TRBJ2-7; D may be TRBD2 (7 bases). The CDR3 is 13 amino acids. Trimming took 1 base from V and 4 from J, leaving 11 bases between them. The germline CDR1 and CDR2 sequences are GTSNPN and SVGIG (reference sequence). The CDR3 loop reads CAWSGGGPYEQYF. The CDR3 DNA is TGTGCCTGGAGTGGGGGGGGGCCTTACGAGCAGTACTTC.

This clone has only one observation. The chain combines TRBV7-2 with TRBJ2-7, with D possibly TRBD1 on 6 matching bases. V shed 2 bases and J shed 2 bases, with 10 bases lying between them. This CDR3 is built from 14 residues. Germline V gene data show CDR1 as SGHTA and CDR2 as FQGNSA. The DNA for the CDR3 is TGTGCCAGCAGCTTACAACAGGGAACCTACGAGCAGTACTTC. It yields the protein CASSLQQGTYEQYF.

In DNA form, the CDR3 reads TGTGCCAGCAGCAAGGCGGGCCTAACTATCTTAACCGGGGAGCTGTTTTTT. As protein: CASSKAGLTILTGELFF. The rearrangement joins TRBV5-4 to TRBJ2-2; a possible D gene is TRBD2 (5 bases). Trimming cost V 4 bases and J 5 bases, with 21 bases left between them. This CDR3 region has 17 residues. CDR1 is SGHNT, CDR2 YYREEE, per germline (reference sequence).

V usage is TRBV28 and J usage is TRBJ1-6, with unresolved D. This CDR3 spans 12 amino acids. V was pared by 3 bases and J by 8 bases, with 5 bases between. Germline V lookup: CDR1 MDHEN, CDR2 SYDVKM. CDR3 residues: CASSLSYSPLHF. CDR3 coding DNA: TGTGCCAGCAGTTTGTCGTATTCACCCCTCCACTTT. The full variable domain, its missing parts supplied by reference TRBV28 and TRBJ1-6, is DVKVTQSSRYLVKRTGEKVFLECVQDMDHENMFWYRQDPGLGLRLIYFSYDVKMKEKGDIPEGYSVSREKKERFSLILESASTNQTSMYLCASSLSYSPLHFGNGTRLTVT.

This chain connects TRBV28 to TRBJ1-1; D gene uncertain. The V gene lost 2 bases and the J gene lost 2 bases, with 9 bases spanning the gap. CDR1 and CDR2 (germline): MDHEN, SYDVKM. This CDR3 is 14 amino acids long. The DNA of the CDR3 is TGTGCCAGCAGTTTAACGGGGATTAACACTGAAGCTTTCTTT. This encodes CASSLTGINTEAFF.

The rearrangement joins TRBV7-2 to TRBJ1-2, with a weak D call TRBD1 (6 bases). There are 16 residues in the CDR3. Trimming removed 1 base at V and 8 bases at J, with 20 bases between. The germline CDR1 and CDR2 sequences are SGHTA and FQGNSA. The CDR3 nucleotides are TGTGCCAGCAGCTTAGAGCGCAAACAGGGAAGTGCGGGCTACACCTTC. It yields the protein CASSLERKQGSAGYTF. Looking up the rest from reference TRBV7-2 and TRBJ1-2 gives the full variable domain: GAGVSQSPSNKVTEKGKDVELRCDPISGHTALYWYRQSLGQGLEFLIYFQGNSAPDKSGLPSDRFSAERTGGSVSTLTIQRTQQEDSAVYLCASSLERKQGSAGYTFGSGTRLTVV.

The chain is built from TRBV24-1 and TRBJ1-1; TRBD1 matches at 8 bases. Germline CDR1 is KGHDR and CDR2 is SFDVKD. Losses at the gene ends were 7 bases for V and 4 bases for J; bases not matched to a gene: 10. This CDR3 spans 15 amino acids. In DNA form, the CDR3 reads TGTGCCACCAGAAAAAATGGACAGGGCGGCACTGAAGCTTTCTTT. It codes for CATRKNGQGGTEAFF.

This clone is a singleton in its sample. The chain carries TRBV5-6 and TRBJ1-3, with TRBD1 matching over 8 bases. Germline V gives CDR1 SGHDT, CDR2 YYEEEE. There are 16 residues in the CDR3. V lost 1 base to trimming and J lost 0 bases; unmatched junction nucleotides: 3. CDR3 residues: CASSLRTGSSGNTIYF. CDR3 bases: TGTGCCAGCAGCTTGAGGACAGGGAGCTCTGGAAACACCATATATTTT.

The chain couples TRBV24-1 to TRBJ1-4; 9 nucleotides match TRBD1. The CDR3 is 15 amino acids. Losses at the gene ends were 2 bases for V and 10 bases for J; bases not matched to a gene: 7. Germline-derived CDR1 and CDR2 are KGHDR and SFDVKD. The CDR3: CATSDSDRGSGKLFF. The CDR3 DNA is TGTGCCACCAGTGATTCGGACAGGGGATCCGGAAAACTGTTTTTT.